Sequencing of this TCR beta chain was carried out in a study of memory CD4+ T cells and cytomegalovirus serostatus. Trimming pared 4 bases from V and 1 base from J, leaving 10 bases between. The CDR3 is 14 residues long. Germline V lookup: CDR1 SEHNR, CDR2 FQNEAQ (reference sequence). Overall study findings and caveats: Of 150 to 200 reported CMV TCRbeta sequences, under 80 were found in memory CD4+ repertoires.

Clones were sequenced by immunoSEQ multiplex PCR, and TCRdb holds only the in-frame ones, with some missing. This sample yields under 85,000 clones, of which about 73% are seen a single time; just over 2.5% belongs to the top ten. Single viable CD3+CD4+CD8-CD45RO+ cells were sorted as the memory CD4+ T cells. Concerning this clone itself: Its cognate antigen is unknown.

The chain carries TRBV7-9 and TRBJ1-1; no firm D call. Input material: memory CD4+ T cells from blood. This TCR was recovered from an adult in good health and CMV-seropositive. CDR3 protein: CASSSTLGNTEAFF. Written as DNA, the CDR3 is TGTGCCAGCAGCTCAACCTTAGGGAACACTGAAGCTTTCTTT.